Listed below are T cell receptor beta chains from one sample, sequenced in a study of blood T cell repertoires in COVID-19. Clones were read by immunoSEQ multiplex PCR, and TCRdb kept only the in-frame ones, dropping some. The data hold around 50,000 clones, with about 82% observed a single time. Material: peripheral blood. The receptors derive from a woman aged 80 or over with acute or convalescent COVID-19. Both conserved end residues are part of each CDR3. The D gene is left open where the match is weak. A row's size may be missing; if present it is once, few, many or a size class.

clone size	D gene	V gene	J gene	CDR3 DNA	CDR3 protein
.	TRBD1	TRBV4-2	TRBJ1-3	TGTGCCAGCAGCAGCGACAGGGCCTCTGGAAACACCATATATTTT	CASSSDRASGNTIYF
.	.	TRBV19	TRBJ2-2	TGTGCCAGTAGTCCTCCCGGGACGAACACCGGGGAGCTGTTTTTT	CASSPPGTNTGELFF
.	TRBD1	TRBV5-1	TRBJ2-7	TGCGCCAGCAGCTTGGGACAGGGGGCCTACGAGCAGTACTTC	CASSLGQGAYEQYF
few	.	TRBV11-2	TRBJ1-1	TGTGCCAGCAGCTTAAGCGGTTACACTGAAGCTTTCTTT	CASSLSGYTEAFF
.	TRBD2	TRBV2	TRBJ2-3	TGTGCCAGCAGACTAGCGGGGGGGTTGGGTACGCAGTATTTT	CASRLAGGLGTQYF
.	.	TRBV21-1	TRBJ2-5	TGTGCCAGCAGCAAAGAGCTAGCGGGGGTTGGTGAGACCCAGTACTTC	CASSKELAGVGETQYF
.	TRBD2	TRBV7-6	TRBJ2-3	TGTGCCAGCAGCTTAGTATCTAGCGGAAGCACAGATACGCAGTATTTT	CASSLVSSGSTDTQYF
.	TRBD2	TRBV27	TRBJ2-1	TGTGCCAGCAGTTTATTCGGACTAGCGGATGACAATGAGCAGTTCTTC	CASSLFGLADDNEQFF
.	TRBD1	TRBV2	TRBJ1-2	TGTGCCGCCTCCCGAGACAGGGAATATGGCTACACCTTC	CAASRDREYGYTF
.	.	TRBV18	TRBJ1-6	TGTGCCAGCTCCCCAGCGAGTAATAATTCACCCCTCCACTTT	CASSPASNNSPLHF
few	TRBD1	TRBV11-3	TRBJ2-1	TGTGCCAGCAGCTTAACACAGGGGACGAATGAGCAGTTCTTC	CASSLTQGTNEQFF
.	.	TRBV6-6	TRBJ1-4	TGTGCCAGCAGTTACCCCAGGACAACTAATGAAAAACTGTTTTTT	CASSYPRTTNEKLFF
.	.	TRBV20-1	TRBJ2-7	TGCAGTGCTAGTCCGGGATCCACTTACTACGAGCAGTACTTC	CSASPGSTYYEQYF
.	.	TRBV14	TRBJ2-7	TGTGCCAGCAGCTTCGGACTTTCCCGCTCCTACGAGCAGTACTTC	CASSFGLSRSYEQYF
once	.	TRBV30	TRBJ1-5	TGTGCCTGGAGTGCCGGGGGAGTGAATCAGCCCCAGCATTTT	CAWSAGGVNQPQHF
once	TRBD1	TRBV13	TRBJ1-2	TGTGCCAGCAGCTTACAACGACAGGGGCCCTATGGCTACACCTTC	CASSLQRQGPYGYTF
.	TRBD1	TRBV7-9	TRBJ1-3	TGTGCCAGCACCCTCCGGGGGACAGGGGTTGGAAACACCATATATTTT	CASTLRGTGVGNTIYF
.	.	TRBV18	TRBJ1-6	TGTGCCAGCTCACCACGGGGACACGGGCTGAATTCACCCCTCCACTTT	CASSPRGHGLNSPLHF